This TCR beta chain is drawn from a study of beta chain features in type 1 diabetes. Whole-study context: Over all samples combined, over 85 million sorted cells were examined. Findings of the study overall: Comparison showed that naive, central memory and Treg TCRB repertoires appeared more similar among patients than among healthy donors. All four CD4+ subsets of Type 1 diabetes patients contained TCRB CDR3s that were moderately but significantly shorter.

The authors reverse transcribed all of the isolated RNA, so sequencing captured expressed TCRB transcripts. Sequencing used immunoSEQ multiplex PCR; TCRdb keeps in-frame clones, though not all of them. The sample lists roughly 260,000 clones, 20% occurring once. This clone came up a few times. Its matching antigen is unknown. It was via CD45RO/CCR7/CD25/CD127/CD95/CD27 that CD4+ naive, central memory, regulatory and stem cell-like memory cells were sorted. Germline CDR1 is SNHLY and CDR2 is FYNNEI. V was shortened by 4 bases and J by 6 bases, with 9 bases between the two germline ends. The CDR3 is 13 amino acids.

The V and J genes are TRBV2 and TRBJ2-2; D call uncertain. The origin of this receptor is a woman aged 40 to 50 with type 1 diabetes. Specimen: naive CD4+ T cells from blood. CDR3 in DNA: TGTGCCAGCAGTGTCGAAGGAGCCGGGGAGCTGTTTTTT. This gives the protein CASSVEGAGELFF.